This T cell receptor (beta chain) was found in a study of CXCR3-negative and CXCR3-positive naive CD8 T cells. Findings and limits, study-wide: Against CXCR3-negative naive cells, CXCR3-positive naive cells showed more hydrophobic TRB CDR3s.

With UMI labels, 5' RACE was used to prepare the TRB cDNA libraries. TCRdb reanalyzed the 5' RACE reads and collapses them to one entry per CDR3 protein, without DNA. This sample's table reports tens of thousands of distinct CDR3 sequences. The CDR3 has 15 amino acids. Germline CDR1 and CDR2: MDHEN and SYDVKM. On this clonotype: Its target is not known.

Every CD8+ subset sample held a few hundred thousand flow-sorted cells, done in triplicate. Naivety in CD8+ T cells corresponded to a CD45RO-CCR7+CD27+CD95- phenotype. Sequences were obtained from naive CXCR3+ CD8+ T cells from blood. Subset described: CD45RO-CCR7+CD27+CD95- naive CD8+ T cells expressing CXCR3 (TNR3+). The sequence derives from a human donor in good health. Some clones in this sample may be carry-over from other donors' samples. The gene calls are TRBV28 and TRBJ2-5; TCRdb picks TRBD1, but there is no DNA to check that call. The CDR3 protein is CASSYSRDRVETQYF.